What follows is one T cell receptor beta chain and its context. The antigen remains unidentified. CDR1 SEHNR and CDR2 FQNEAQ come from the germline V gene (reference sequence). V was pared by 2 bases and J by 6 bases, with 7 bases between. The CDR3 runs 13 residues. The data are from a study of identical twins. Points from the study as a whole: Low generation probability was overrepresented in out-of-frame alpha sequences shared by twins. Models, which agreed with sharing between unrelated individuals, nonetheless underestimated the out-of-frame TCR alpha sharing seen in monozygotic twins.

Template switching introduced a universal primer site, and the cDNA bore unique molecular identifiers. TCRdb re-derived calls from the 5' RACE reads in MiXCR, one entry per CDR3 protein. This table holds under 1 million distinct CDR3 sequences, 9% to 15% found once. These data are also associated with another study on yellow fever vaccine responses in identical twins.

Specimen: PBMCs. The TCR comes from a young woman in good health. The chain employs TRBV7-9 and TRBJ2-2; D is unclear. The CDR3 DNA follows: TGTGCCAGCAGCTTAACGGCCTCCGGGGAGCTGTTTTTT. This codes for CASSLTASGELFF.